The clone carrying this TCR beta chain was detected many times. Its antigen remains unidentified. The sample comes from a study of early T cells in non-severe SARS-CoV-2 infection. Study at large: Sequenced material consisted of bulk RNA (from unsorted whole blood), and chains were unpaired.

Trimming at V came to 5 bases and at J to 0 bases, leaving 6 bases not matched to a gene. The length of the CDR3 is 15 residues. Per the germline V gene, CDR1 is MDHEN and CDR2 is SYDVKM. Researchers tagged individual cDNA molecules with unique molecular identifiers. From the 5' RACE reads, TCRdb called clonotypes with MiXCR, one entry per CDR3 protein. The sample lists just under 85,000 distinct CDR3 sequences; 8.5% to 12% were seen once. Overall study results and limits: VDJdb matching favored anti-spike CD8 responses, missing private and CD4 specificities.

This receptor was identified in an adult who was a healthcare worker with PCR-confirmed SARS-CoV-2 infection or an uninfected control (not recorded which). The material sequenced was whole blood, taken at baseline. This rearrangement joins TRBV28 to TRBJ2-7, with 8 bases identical to TRBD2. The CDR3 protein is CASSLLAESSYEQYF. The DNA for the CDR3 is TGTGCCAGCAGTCTACTAGCGGAGAGCTCCTACGAGCAGTACTTC.